This T cell receptor (beta chain) was found in a study of cytomegalovirus exposure and HLA in healthy donors (dated by TCRdb to 2015 to 2018). In terms of the full investigation: According to an earlier analysis of 550 to 700 of the donors, 150 million to 200 million T cells yielded 117 million unique TCR beta sequences and approximately 300 Gb of sequence data. Roughly 5 DR-DQ haplotypes were treated as single units for association and clustering because of strong linkage in the cohort. Among the roughly 400 genotyped donors, 81% belonged to the genetic ancestry cluster associated with self-reported Caucasian donors. Genome-wide SNP genotypes for about 60% of the roughly 700 donors were used in a later genetic analysis, which treated that subset as a discovery cohort. Rather than drawing on any new phenotypic data, the later analysis identified candidate immune exposures from TCR beta sequences and the way those sequences occurred across donors. Along with the approximately 700-subject first cohort, a separate validation cohort of around 120 different subjects was used. Among about 370 genotyped donors of the cohort, an average of roughly 230,000 unique TCR beta nucleotide sequences was sequenced per donor, of which about 18% were non-productive. An early release covering roughly 600 HLA-typed donors comprised approximately 290 gigabases of sequencing data and tens of millions of unique TCR sequences. In a later analysis, previously published TCR beta repertoires from more than 500 donors were re-analyzed and high-resolution HLA genotyping was added so that TCR occurrence patterns could be studied. Donor age, sex, ethnicity and CMV serostatus were compiled together with the repertoire data. The study used immunosequencing to profile the T cell repertoires of 670 or so subjects and linked those repertoires to cytomegalovirus serostatus. An earlier analysis of fewer than 700 of the donors applied high-throughput TCR beta sequencing to assess whether each TCR beta V gene segment acted as functional or pseudogenic. The study aimed to test whether cataloging public T cell receptors could reveal signatures of past pathogen exposure. All discovery cohort repertoires had been generated using a single sequencing platform. The number of donors typed differed by locus, with roughly 620-640 for A, B, C, DRB1 and DQB1, over 500 for DQA1, approximately 580 for DPA1, and 472 for DPB1. High-throughput TCR immunosequencing, statistical association of individual TCRs with disease status, and machine learning were combined to predict cytomegalovirus infection status. Class I and class II HLA loci were covered by the typing at four-digit resolution.

The cysteine opens and the phenylalanine closes a CDR3 of 14 amino acids. Only the CDR3 portion is preserved as DNA: 42 bases, with reading frame beginning at the first base. V is shortened by 0 bases, J by 1 base, and the region joining them spans 7 bases. Reading the germline V gene gives CDR1 SGHRS and CDR2 YFSETQ. Of note for this clone: Its antigen has not been determined. No per-base quality is available; no much larger clone lies one base away. Additional DNA sequences in this sample encode the identical CDR3.

The library was prepared using the immunoSEQ multiplex PCR assay. For the multiplex PCR, a mixture combining 60 forward primers for TCR Vbeta segments and 13 reverse primers for TCR Jbeta segments was used. The CDR3 region of rearranged TCR beta genes was amplified from genomic DNA with a multiplex PCR assay. The amplified TCR beta libraries were sequenced on the Illumina HiSeq System as 87-base-pair reads. In the authors' own workflow: A later analysis counted about 80 million unique TCR beta chains across the 550 to 800 repertoires, and approximately 11 million of these chains were shared by at least two donors. To remove PCR and sequencing errors, raw reads were error-corrected and collapsed into unique sequences using a nearest-neighbor algorithm that merged closely related sequences. Alignment of CDR3 sequences to IMGT reference sequences was used to assign V, D and J gene segments. Each retained sequence needed at least a six-nucleotide match to both a V gene segment and a J gene segment. A rearrangement was called productive if the CDR3 had no stop codons and remained in frame with V and J, and every other rearrangement was called non-productive. CDR3 was defined according to IMGT convention as the region running from the second conserved V-encoded cysteine to the conserved J-encoded phenylalanine. In an earlier analysis of roughly 610 of the donors, sequences lacking an unambiguous match to a single V gene segment were excluded. In an earlier analysis of some 590 of the donors, a V segment was called functional when productive rearrangements were above 56.7%, and segregating when the standard deviation between donors exceeded 5%. A statistical classification framework was built to diagnose cytomegalovirus status from the catalog of TCR beta chain sequences. In a later analysis, V and J genes were assigned by comparing TCR nucleotide sequences against IMGT/GENE-DB human TR gene sequences. The TCRdist pipeline was used in a later analysis to assign CDR3 sequences and most-parsimonious VDJ recombination scenarios. In a later analysis, every TCR beta chain was defined by the combination of its CDR3 amino acid sequence and its V-gene family, and reads without a unique V-gene family were dropped. As a way to deal with suspected cross-contamination and a sequencing artifact, a later analysis dropped 450 to 600 nucleotide sequences that were highly shared and had low generation probability. A later analysis calculated a clonal expansion index for each public chain from normalized within-repertoire ranks of inferred template counts. Generation probabilities in a later analysis came from a VDJ recombination model fitted to out-of-frame rearrangements, and those results were checked against IGoR. In a later analysis, TCR-TCR, TCR-HLA and TCR-CMV co-occurrence was scored with hypergeometric tests, and a repertoire-size bias correction was applied to TCR pairs. In a later analysis, false discovery rates were estimated by permuting HLA or CMV assignments 20 times. A later analysis grouped co-occurring TCRs with DBSCAN, adding TCRdist sequence similarity when clustering within HLA-allele-positive subsets. Co-occurrence clustering excluded repertoires with fewer than 30,000 or more than 120,000 public chains, plus five with anomalous nucleotide sharing. The clones in this table, taken by TCRdb from immuneACCESS, are in-frame only. Not every clone is retained; where verified, under half of the shortfall comes from an unresolved V gene, and the cause of the rest is unknown. V and J calls and clone size are as listed in that table; D and trimming were resolved from the DNA. The table for this sample lists approximately 170,000 clones; roughly 80% of them were counted only once. Approximately 1.2% of the sample belongs to the ten largest clones.

Study-level results and caveats: The only immune exposure information available for the cohort was CMV serostatus. A later analysis found that HLA-associated TCR beta chains were more clonally expanded and had lower generation probabilities than equally common non-associated chains. While some public TCRs were present in many individuals, most TCR sequences turned up only very rarely across donors. Only TCR beta chains were sequenced in this cohort, and the absence of alpha or paired-chain data limited detectable features. Strong co-occurrence of HLA alleles, especially DR and DQ, made assigning TCR associations to individual alleles difficult. A later analysis found that TCR association rates varied across HLA loci, with DRB1 alleles showing the most associated TCRs and HLA-C alleles the fewest. Linkage disequilibrium might explain the correlated functional status among segregating V segments, but an unknown experimental factor could not be ruled out. In vitro tests confirmed that three of the cytomegalovirus-associated TCR beta chains recognize cytomegalovirus antigens. Most CMV-associated TCR beta chains appeared to be HLA-restricted in a later analysis, and the HLA associations seemed to be driven largely by CMV exposure. In an earlier analysis of some 540 of the donors, most TCR beta V segments appeared in productive rearrangements about 90% or about 30% of the time, broadly matching IMGT annotations. According to a later genetic analysis, donors in an Asian-associated ancestry cluster had fewer N-insertions in productive TCRs than the approximately 650-donor mean. HLA typing was unavailable for some donors at each locus, so association tests used only the typed subset. The classifier was reported to diagnose cytomegalovirus status with high specificity and sensitivity in both the original cohort and the validation cohort. The authors suggested that the approach could potentially be extended to other disease states and immunological phenotypes. According to a later analysis, parvovirus B19, influenza, CMV and Epstein-Barr virus appeared linked to several top co-occurrence clusters. Specific HLA alleles were associated with 15,000 to 20,000 TCR beta sequences at a false discovery rate of 0.05 in a later analysis. Because the 87-base-pair reads could not distinguish some IMGT-functional V segments, including TRBV6-2 and TRBV6-3, those segments were excluded. A group of highly shared sequence variants was considered likely to be a technical artifact of the sequencing pipeline. Presence/absence analyses assumed roughly uniform sequencing depth across donors, an assumption that may not hold. The study listed 150 to 200 TCR beta chains as associated with cytomegalovirus. A further reported finding was that TCR beta sequences accurately predicted the HLA-A and HLA-B alleles for most subjects in the first cohort. In a later genetic analysis, a missense DCLRE1C variant was associated with V-gene and J-gene trimming of TCR beta chains, and the association was replicated in an independent cohort. The earlier analysis of about 600 of the donors excluded some 15 rarely observed V segments, including chromosome 9 orphons, because counts were too low.

In total, 500 to 700 healthy bone marrow donors made up the cohort. Cohort members were all nominally healthy when sampled, although unrecorded immune exposures were likely present. The donor was CMV seropositive and belonged to the group of 250 to 350 seropositive cohort members. A peripheral blood sample was collected from each donor, and TCR beta sequencing was performed on peripheral blood mononuclear cells. The Qiagen DNeasy Blood Extraction Kit was used to extract genomic DNA from the blood cell samples. In this chain, TRBV5-1 is recombined with TRBJ1-1; there is no confident call for the D gene. This clonotype was obtained from a man between 45 and 60 years old in good health and CMV-seropositive. Sequencing was done on a sample of PBMCs. The sequence in DNA is TGCGCCAGCAGCTTGGCGGGTGGGAACACTGAAGCTTTCTTT. It is translated as CASSLAGGNTEAFF.